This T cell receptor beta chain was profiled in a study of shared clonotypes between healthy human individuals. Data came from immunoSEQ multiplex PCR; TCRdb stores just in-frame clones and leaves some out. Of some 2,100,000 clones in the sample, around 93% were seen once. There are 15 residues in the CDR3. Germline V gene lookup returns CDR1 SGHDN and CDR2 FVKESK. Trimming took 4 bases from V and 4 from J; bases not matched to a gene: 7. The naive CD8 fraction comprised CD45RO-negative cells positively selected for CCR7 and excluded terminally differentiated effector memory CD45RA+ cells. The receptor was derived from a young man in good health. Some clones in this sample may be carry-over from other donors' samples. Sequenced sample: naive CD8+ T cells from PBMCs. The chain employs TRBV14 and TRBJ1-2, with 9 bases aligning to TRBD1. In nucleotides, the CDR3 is TGTGCCAGCAGCCGAGACAGGGGGGTTGCCTATGGCTACACCTTC. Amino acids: CASSRDRGVAYGYTF.